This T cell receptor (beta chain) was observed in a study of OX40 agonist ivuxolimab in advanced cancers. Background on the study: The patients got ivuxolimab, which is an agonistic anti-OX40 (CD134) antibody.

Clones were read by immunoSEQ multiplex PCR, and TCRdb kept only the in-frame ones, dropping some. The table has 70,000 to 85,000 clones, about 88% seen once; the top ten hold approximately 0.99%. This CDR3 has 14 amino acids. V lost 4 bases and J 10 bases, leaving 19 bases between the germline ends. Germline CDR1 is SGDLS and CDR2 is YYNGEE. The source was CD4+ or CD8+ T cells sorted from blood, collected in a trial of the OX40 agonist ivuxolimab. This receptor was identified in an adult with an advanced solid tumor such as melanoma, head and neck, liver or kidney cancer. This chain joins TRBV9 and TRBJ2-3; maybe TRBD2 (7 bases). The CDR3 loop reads CASSPIVGGGAQYF. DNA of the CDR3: TGTGCCAGCAGCCCCATAGTAGGGGGGGGTGCGCAGTATTTT. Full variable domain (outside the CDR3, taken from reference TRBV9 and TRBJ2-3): DSGVTQTPKHLITATGQRVTLRCSPRSGDLSVYWYQQSLDQGLQFLIQYYNGEERAKGNILERFSAQQFPDLHSELNLSSLELGDSALYFCASSPIVGGGAQYFGPGTRLTVL.